Below, 14 T cell receptor beta chains from the same sample are listed, as sequenced in a study of shared clonotypes between healthy human individuals (dated by TCRdb to 2020 to 2021). The protocol used for the library was the immunoSEQ multiplex PCR assay. TCRdb mirrors the immuneACCESS table, restricted to in-frame sequences. Some clones are absent from its copies; in checked studies, under half trace to an unresolved V gene, and the reason for the others is unknown. Across this sample there are roughly 220,000 clones, with 50% to 75% seen only once. The ten largest account for around 10% of the sample. The sequencing sample was made of memory CD4+ T cells sorted from blood. This specimen's cell subset or site label, interpreted: CD45RA-negative fraction. The receptors come from a man under 40 in good health.

The chain links TRBV10-1 to TRBJ1-5; D not certain. The germline V and J ends were trimmed by 1 base and 5 bases, with 6 bases remaining between them. The CDR3 covers 13 residues. In germline, CDR1 is WNHNN, CDR2 SYGVQD (reference sequence). The CDR3 region has the DNA TGCGCCAGCAGTGAGTTACGGGATCAGCCCCAGCATTTT. It is translated as CASSELRDQPQHF.

The chain joins TRBV20-1 to TRBJ1-1, with D uncertain. This CDR3 is built from 11 residues. Germline CDR1 and CDR2: DFQATT and SNEGSKA (reference sequence). Deletions cut 6 bases from V and 4 bases from J, with 9 bases between. The CDR3, as DNA: TGCAGTGCCTCCTGGGTCACTGAAGCTTTCTTT. Its translation: CSASWVTEAFF.

The J gene is TRBJ1-1, the V gene TRBV5-6; D is unclear. Germline V gene data show CDR1 as SGHDT and CDR2 as YYEEEE. The V end lost 1 base, the J end lost 1 base, and 5 bases lay between the germline ends. The CDR3 is 13 amino acids. The CDR3 protein is CASSLLTNTEAFF. In DNA form, the CDR3 reads TGTGCCAGCAGCTTGTTGACGAACACTGAAGCTTTCTTT. Drawing the rest from reference TRBV5-6 and TRBJ1-1, the complete variable domain is DAGVTQSPTHLIKTRGQQVTLRCSPKSGHDTVSWYQQALGQGPQFIFQYYEEEERQRGNFPDRFSGHQFPNYSSELNVNALLLGDSALYLCASSLLTNTEAFFGQGTRLTVV.

This clone was observed at least ten times. The chain employs TRBV10-1 and TRBJ2-1; 10 bases are shared with TRBD2. The CDR3 sequence is 21 residues long. From germline, CDR1 is WNHNN and CDR2 SYGVQD (reference sequence). Trimming removed 0 bases from V and 1 base from J; junction bases left unmatched: 15. This chain's CDR3 is CASSESTSGRAFLASYNEQFF. CDR3 bases: TGCGCCAGCAGTGAGTCGACGAGCGGGAGGGCCTTTCTAGCATCCTACAATGAGCAGTTCTTC.

The chain has TRBV2 and TRBJ2-7; 8 nucleotides agree with TRBD2. V shed 5 bases and J 3 bases; nucleotides not matched to a gene: 6. Germline V gene data show CDR1 as SNHLY and CDR2 as FYNNEI. The CDR3 totals 14 residues. The DNA for the CDR3 is TGTGCCAGCAGTCCGGGACTAGGGCGCTACGAGCAGTACTTC. Amino acid sequence: CASSPGLGRYEQYF.

This chain uses TRBV5-1 with TRBJ2-3; 7 bases map to TRBD1. CDR3 length: 15 amino acids. Germline V gives CDR1 SGHRS, CDR2 YFSETQ. V shed 0 bases and J 9 bases; nucleotides not matched to a gene: 10. CDR3 coding DNA: TGCGCCAGCAGCTTGGAGGGGACAGCTAGGGGGACGCAGTATTTT. Its translation: CASSLEGTARGTQYF.

This chain uses TRBV28 with TRBJ1-1; the D gene is possibly TRBD1 (6 bases). Germline lookup yields CDR1 MDHEN and CDR2 SYDVKM. Trimming removed 9 bases at V and 0 bases at J, with 17 bases between. There are 15 residues in the CDR3. CDR3 DNA sequence: TGTGCCAGTAAGTTTAGGGGGGTCATGAACACTGAAGCTTTCTTT. Protein: CASKFRGVMNTEAFF. The entire variable domain, with the rest obtained from reference TRBV28 and TRBJ1-1, is as follows: DVKVTQSSRYLVKRTGEKVFLECVQDMDHENMFWYRQDPGLGLRLIYFSYDVKMKEKGDIPEGYSVSREKKERFSLILESASTNQTSMYLCASKFRGVMNTEAFFGQGTRLTVV.

The chain uses TRBV5-4 and TRBJ2-5, with 8 bases lining up with TRBD2. The CDR3 extends over 16 amino acids. V lost 4 bases, J lost 7 bases, and 15 bases stayed unmatched. The germline V gene encodes CDR1 SGHNT and CDR2 YYREEE (reference sequence). The CDR3 DNA reads TGTGCCAGCAGCCTGGGTGGGGTAGCGGGATTTGGGACCCAGTACTTC. This codes for CASSLGGVAGFGTQYF.

This clone was counted ten times or more. The J gene is TRBJ2-2, the V gene TRBV15, with D possibly TRBD1 on 6 matching bases. The CDR3 is 18 residues long. The germline V and J ends were trimmed by 7 bases and 2 bases, with 23 bases remaining between them. Germline V gives CDR1 LNHNV, CDR2 YYDKDF (reference sequence). CDR3 bases: TGTGCCACCAAGGCTGGGGGCAGCGCCCAAGAAAACACCGGGGAGCTGTTTTTT. It encodes CATKAGGSAQENTGELFF. Drawing the rest from reference TRBV15 and TRBJ2-2, the complete variable domain is DAMVIQNPRYQVTQFGKPVTLSCSQTLNHNVMYWYQQKSSQAPKLLFHYYDKDFNNEADTPDNFQSRRPNTSFCFLDIRSPGLGDTAMYLCATKAGGSAQENTGELFFGEGSRLTVL.

The chain links TRBV29-1 to TRBJ1-2; D is perhaps TRBD1 (5 bases). Germline-derived CDR1 and CDR2 are SQVTM and ANQGSEA. The CDR3 consists of 11 residues. Between the trimmed V and J ends, which lost 3 bases and 10 bases, there was a span of 12 bases. CDR3 nucleotide sequence: TGCAGCGTTGAGGGCAGGGTGGACTACACCTTC. This gives the protein CSVEGRVDYTF.

This clone was observed a handful of times. The DNA of the CDR3 is TGTGCCAGCAAGCCCGACAGGGGATACGAGCAGTACTTC. Protein sequence: CASKPDRGYEQYF. The rearrangement links TRBV25-1 to TRBJ2-7, with TRBD1 matching 8 bases. V trimming: 7 bases; J trimming: 4 bases; junction bases outside the gene matches: 6. Germline CDR1 reads MGHDK; CDR2 reads SYGVNS. The CDR3 has 13 residues.

This clone was seen more than once but under ten times. The V gene is TRBV2, the J gene TRBJ1-5; the D is unclear. The V gene lost 6 bases and the J gene lost 1 base, with 19 bases spanning the gap. This CDR3 comprises 17 residues. The V gene's germline CDR1 is SNHLY and CDR2 FYNNEI. In nucleotides, the CDR3 is TGTGCCAGCAGCGTAATCCTTACACCCATCAGCAATCAGCCCCAGCATTTT. Translated, it gives CASSVILTPISNQPQHF.

This clone was counted only a few times. The rearrangement uses TRBV5-1 and TRBJ2-7; possibly TRBD2 for D (6 bases). CDR1 is SGHRS and CDR2 is YFSETQ in the germline V gene. Trimming removed 4 bases at V and 0 bases at J, with 8 bases between. This CDR3 is built from 13 residues. The DNA for the CDR3 is TGCGCCAGCAGCGCGGGAAGCTCCTACGAGCAGTACTTC. Its protein is CASSAGSSYEQYF.

This chain links TRBV4-3 with TRBJ2-3, with a tentative D call TRBD1 (6 bases). The CDR3 has 12 residues. The V gene lost 5 bases and the J gene lost 7 bases, with 10 bases spanning the gap. Germline CDR1 is LGHNA and CDR2 is YSLEER. The CDR3 spells CASSFQGNTQYF. The CDR3 bases are TGCGCCAGCAGCTTCCAGGGGAATACGCAGTATTTT.